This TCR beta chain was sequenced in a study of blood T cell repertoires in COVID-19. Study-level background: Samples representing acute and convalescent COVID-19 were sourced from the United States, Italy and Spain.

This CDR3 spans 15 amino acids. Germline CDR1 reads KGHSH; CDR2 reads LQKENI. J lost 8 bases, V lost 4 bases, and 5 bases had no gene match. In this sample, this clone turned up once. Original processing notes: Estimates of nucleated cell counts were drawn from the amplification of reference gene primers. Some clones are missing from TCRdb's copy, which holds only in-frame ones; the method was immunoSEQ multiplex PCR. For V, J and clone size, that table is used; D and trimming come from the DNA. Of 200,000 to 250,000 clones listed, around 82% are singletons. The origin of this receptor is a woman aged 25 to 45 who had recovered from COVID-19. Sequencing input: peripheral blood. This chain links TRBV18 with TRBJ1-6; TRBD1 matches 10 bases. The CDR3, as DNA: TGTGCCAGCTCACTCGGGACAGGGGTTTATTCACCCCTCCACTTT. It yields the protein CASSLGTGVYSPLHF.